Below are 32 T cell receptor beta chains sequenced from a single sample in a study of blood T cell repertoires in COVID-19. This table comes from immunoSEQ multiplex PCR, and its TCRdb copy is limited to in-frame clones, with some not included. The data show 300,000 to 350,000 clones, with around four fifths seen just once and 2.5% to 3% held by the top ten. Material for sequencing was peripheral blood. These receptor sequences come from a man in his thirties or forties with active or convalescent COVID-19.

This clone has at least ten counts. The chain has TRBV6-1 and TRBJ2-7; 14 bases fit TRBD2. Germline-derived CDR1 and CDR2 are MNHNS and SASEGT. Trimming at V came to 2 bases and at J to 2 bases, leaving 5 bases not matched to a gene. This CDR3 comprises 17 residues. As DNA, the CDR3 is TGTGCCAGCAGTGAATATGGGACTAGCGGGAGCCCCTACGAGCAGTACTTC. It encodes CASSEYGTSGSPYEQYF.

The V and J genes are TRBV4-3 and TRBJ2-1; perhaps TRBD2 as D (6 bases). Germline lookup yields CDR1 LGHNA and CDR2 YSLEER. V lost 0 bases and J lost 7, with 13 bases in between. The CDR3 runs 15 residues. Here the CDR3 reads CASSQDLAGRNEQFF. The CDR3 DNA follows: TGCGCCAGCAGCCAAGATTTGGCAGGGAGGAATGAGCAGTTCTTC.

J is TRBJ2-7 and V is TRBV6-2 or TRBV6-3; 8 bases fit TRBD1. The length of the CDR3 is 16 residues. In germline, CDR1 is MNHEY, CDR2 SVGEGT. With 2 bases clipped from V and 6 bases from J, the junction kept 12 bases outside the gene matches. The CDR3 is CASSYPGQGDQLEQYF. The CDR3 DNA reads as TGTGCCAGCAGTTACCCCGGACAGGGCGATCAACTCGAGCAGTACTTC.

V usage is TRBV4-3 and J usage is TRBJ1-1, with 10 bases aligning to TRBD1. The length of the CDR3 is 16 residues. J gave up 4 bases and V 4 bases, and 9 bases lay outside the gene matches. Per germline, CDR1 LGHNA and CDR2 YSLEER. This CDR3 is CASSREPGQGITEAFF. In nucleotides, the CDR3 is TGCGCCAGCAGCCGGGAACCGGGACAGGGGATCACTGAAGCTTTCTTT.

V and J are TRBV4-1 and TRBJ2-1; TRBD2 might be the D (6 bases). Trimming removed 4 bases at V and 5 bases at J, with 12 bases between. Germline V gene sequence: CDR1 MGHRA, CDR2 YSYEKL. This CDR3 is built from 14 residues. CDR3: CASSLRGKDNEQFF. The CDR3 nucleotides are TGCGCCAGCAGCCTCCGGGGGAAAGACAATGAGCAGTTCTTC.

The chain couples TRBV29-1 to TRBJ1-2; D is uncertain. Germline V gene data show CDR1 as SQVTM and CDR2 as ANQGSEA. The CDR3 sequence is 13 residues long. V was shortened by 5 bases and J by 0 bases, with 10 bases between the two germline ends. CDR3 sequence: CSVRREANYGYTF. CDR3 nucleotides: TGCAGCGTTCGTCGCGAGGCTAACTATGGCTACACCTTC.

The J gene is TRBJ2-2, the V gene TRBV9, with D maybe TRBD2 (6 bases). Between the trimmed V and J ends, which lost 4 bases and 7 bases, there was a span of 11 bases. Germline loops: CDR1 SGDLS, CDR2 YYNGEE. The CDR3 length is 13 residues. The CDR3 region is CASSLSGVGELFF. The CDR3 DNA is TGTGCCAGCAGCCTCTCGGGGGTCGGGGAGCTGTTTTTT.

V is TRBV5-1 and J is TRBJ2-3; maybe TRBD2 (6 bases). The V end was cut by 5 bases, the J end by 0 bases, with 16 bases between. CDR3 size: 16 residues. CDR1 and CDR2 (germline): SGHRS, YFSETQ. In nucleotides, the CDR3 is TGCGCCAGCAGGCTTAGCGGCTATCCTAGCACAGATACGCAGTATTTT. Its protein product is CASRLSGYPSTDTQYF.

This chain joins TRBV27 and TRBJ2-7, with TRBD1 matching 9 bases. The germline CDR1 and CDR2 sequences are MNHEY and SMNVEV (reference sequence). This CDR3 has 17 amino acids. The V segment lost 3 bases and the J segment 2 bases; nucleotides outside the gene matches: 11. In DNA form, the CDR3 reads TGTGCCAGCAGTTTCAAACTCCCGGGACAGGGCACCTACGAGCAGTACTTC. Translating it yields CASSFKLPGQGTYEQYF.

This chain links TRBV6-1 with TRBJ2-1; 13 bases are a match to TRBD2. Looked up from germline, CDR1 is MNHNS and CDR2 is SASEGT. The CDR3 is 14 amino acids. The J segment lost 10 bases and the V segment lost 2 bases, leaving 2 bases of the junction unmatched. CDR3 region: CASSELLAGGEQFF. CDR3 in DNA: TGTGCCAGCAGTGAACTACTAGCGGGAGGGGAGCAGTTCTTC.

CDR3 sequence: CASSWTGTETQYF. CDR3 nucleotide sequence: TGTGCCAGCAGCTGGACAGGGACAGAGACCCAGTACTTC. This rearrangement joins TRBV7-3 to TRBJ2-5; TRBD1 matches at 8 bases. Germline CDR1 and CDR2: SGHTA and FQGTGA. Trimming at V came to 4 bases and at J to 4 bases, leaving 2 bases not matched to a gene. The CDR3 is made up of 13 amino acids.

This clone appeared once. This chain connects TRBV5-6 to TRBJ1-5; a weak D match, TRBD1 (5 bases). The V end was cut by 4 bases, the J end by 6 bases, with 14 bases between. The CDR3 is made up of 14 amino acids. Germline V CDR1 and CDR2: SGHDT, YYEEEE. DNA of the CDR3: TGTGCCAGCAGCCAGGTTGGGGGGGGTCAGCCCCAGCATTTT. Translation: CASSQVGGGQPQHF.

The genes are TRBV4-3 and TRBJ1-5; TRBD1 is a possible D gene (5 bases). Germline lookup yields CDR1 LGHNA and CDR2 YSLEER. The CDR3 length is 15 residues. With 0 bases removed from V and 4 bases from J, the gap between germline ends came to 10 bases. CDR3: CASSQDKAGNQPQHF. The CDR3 DNA is TGCGCCAGCAGCCAAGATAAGGCAGGGAATCAGCCCCAGCATTTT.

CDR3 protein: CASSLAQGDEQFF. The CDR3 coding sequence is TGTGCCAGCAGCTTAGCCCAAGGGGATGAGCAGTTCTTC. V and J are TRBV7-2 and TRBJ2-1; tentative D call: TRBD1 (5 bases). Germline V gene data show CDR1 as SGHTA and CDR2 as FQGNSA. Trimming took 0 bases from V and 8 from J, leaving 8 bases between them. The CDR3 covers 13 residues.

This sequence joins TRBV19 and TRBJ1-4; D possibly corresponds to TRBD1 (5 bases). The germline V and J ends were trimmed by 3 bases and 4 bases, with 9 bases remaining between them. CDR3 length: 14 residues. Germline-derived CDR1 and CDR2 are LNHDA and SQIVND (reference sequence). The CDR3 sequence: CASSIDSYNEKLFF. CDR3 coding DNA: TGTGCCAGTAGTATCGACAGTTATAATGAAAAACTGTTTTTT.

The V gene is TRBV5-1, the J gene TRBJ1-1, with D possibly being TRBD1 (6 bases). The CDR3 has 13 residues. Between the trimmed V and J ends, which lost 4 bases and 0 bases, there was a span of 7 bases. CDR1 is SGHRS, CDR2 YFSETQ, per germline. The CDR3 spells CASSGQLNTEAFF. DNA of the CDR3: TGCGCCAGCAGCGGACAGTTGAACACTGAAGCTTTCTTT.

The CDR3 loop is CASSQDSSRSGGNNEQFF. The CDR3 DNA follows: TGCGCCAGCAGCCAAGATTCGTCGCGTAGCGGAGGGAACAATGAGCAGTTCTTC. The chain uses TRBV4-1 and TRBJ2-1; perhaps TRBD2 as D (6 bases). Germline CDR1 MGHRA, CDR2 YSYEKL. The CDR3 length is 18 residues. V lost 0 bases and J lost 5, with 20 bases in between.

The rearrangement links TRBV3-1 (or the pseudogene TRBV3-2) to TRBJ2-7, with D possibly being TRBD2 (5 bases). The CDR3 spans 15 residues. The germline V and J ends were trimmed by 1 base and 3 bases, with 13 bases remaining between them. Germline V gene lookup returns CDR1 LGHDT and CDR2 YNNKEL (reference sequence). Here the CDR3 DNA reads TGTGCCAGCAGCCAAGGTCGGGGAGAGGGCTACGAGCAGTACTTC. Translation gives CASSQGRGEGYEQYF.

The V call is TRBV11-2, the J call TRBJ2-3, with D possibly TRBD2 on 6 matching bases. With 5 bases removed from V and 5 bases from J, the gap between germline ends came to 8 bases. Looked up from germline, CDR1 is SGHAT and CDR2 is FQNNGV. CDR3 length: 12 residues. For the CDR3, the DNA is TGTGCCAGCAGCCGGGGGAGAGATACGCAGTATTTT. Protein sequence: CASSRGRDTQYF.

This sequence joins TRBV28 and TRBJ1-2; 8 nucleotides line up with TRBD1. Germline V gene sequence: CDR1 MDHEN, CDR2 SYDVKM. V lost 6 bases and J lost 5; bases outside the gene matches: 11. The length of the CDR3 is 15 residues. DNA for the CDR3: TGTGCCAGCAGGCTTCCAGGGGGCGCGGAGTATGGCTACACCTTC. This gives the protein CASRLPGGAEYGYTF.

This chain links TRBV11-2 with TRBJ1-2; 8 nucleotides align to TRBD1. Germline values: CDR1 SGHAT, CDR2 FQNNGV. This CDR3 region has 14 residues. V gave up 5 bases and J gave up 8 bases; unmatched junction bases: 10. The DNA for the CDR3 is TGTGCCAGCAGCCGAACCCAGGGGGCCCGGGGCTACACCTTC. Its translation: CASSRTQGARGYTF. The full variable domain, completed using reference TRBV11-2 and TRBJ1-2, is EAGVAQSPRYKIIEKRQSVAFWCNPISGHATLYWYQQILGQGPKLLIQFQNNGVVDDSQLPKDRFSAERLKGVDSTLKIQPAKLEDSAVYLCASSRTQGARGYTFGSGTRLTVV.

The rearrangement links TRBV6-5 to TRBJ1-2; weak D call: TRBD1 (6 bases). V was pared by 7 bases and J by 4 bases, with 13 bases between. Germline V lookup: CDR1 MNHEY, CDR2 SVGAGI. The CDR3 length is 13 residues. CDR3 bases: TGTGCCAGCACCCCGAGGACAGCCTATGGCTACACCTTC. The encoded protein is CASTPRTAYGYTF.

The gene calls are TRBV13 and TRBJ1-2; D gene unclear. This CDR3 is built from 14 residues. V shed 0 bases and J shed 6 bases, with 11 bases lying between them. Germline assignment: CDR1 PRHDT and CDR2 FYEKMQ (reference sequence). In DNA form, the CDR3 reads TGTGCCAGCAGCTTAGGGCTCGGAGGCGATGGCTACACCTTC. Translating gives CASSLGLGGDGYTF.

The rearrangement uses TRBV19 and TRBJ1-6; 9 bases fit TRBD1. CDR1 LNHDA and CDR2 SQIVND come from the germline V gene (reference sequence). V was pared by 5 bases and J by 10 bases, with 6 bases of the junction left unmatched. The CDR3 loop spans 14 amino acids. CDR3 DNA: TGTGCCAGTAGTGAGACAGGGGGTAACTCACCCCTCCACTTT. Translated: CASSETGGNSPLHF.

The chain employs TRBV30 and TRBJ1-5; D is uncertain. The CDR3 covers 16 residues. Trimming pared 0 bases from V and 2 bases from J, leaving 14 bases between. Germline values: CDR1 GTSNPN, CDR2 SVGIG (reference sequence). CDR3 protein: CAWSVSREQGNQPQHF. In nucleotides, the CDR3 is TGTGCCTGGAGTGTTTCCCGGGAGCAAGGCAATCAGCCCCAGCATTTT.

This chain uses TRBV27 with TRBJ1-2; 8 nucleotides align to TRBD1. The CDR3 runs to 17 residues. Germline assignment: CDR1 MNHEY and CDR2 SMNVEV (reference sequence). V shed 4 bases and J 2 bases; nucleotides not matched to a gene: 12. The CDR3 DNA reads as TGTGCCAGCAGTTCAACAGGGGGAAGGGTAGGCAACTATGGCTACACCTTC. This codes for CASSSTGGRVGNYGYTF.

The chain employs TRBV28 and TRBJ2-7, with 9 bases aligning to TRBD1. V lost 5 bases, J lost 2 bases, and 7 bases stayed unmatched. This CDR3 contains 15 residues. CDR1 is MDHEN and CDR2 is SYDVKM in the germline V gene. The chain's CDR3 is CASSAPGQGTYEQYF. CDR3 nucleotide sequence: TGTGCCAGCAGTGCCCCGGGACAGGGCACCTACGAGCAGTACTTC.

The chain is built from TRBV6-5 and TRBJ2-7, with a possible D match to TRBD1 (5 bases). This CDR3 is built from 12 residues. The germline CDR1 and CDR2 sequences are MNHEY and SVGAGI. V was cut by 2 bases and J by 4 bases, with 6 bases left in between. In nucleotides, the CDR3 is TGTGCCAGCAGTTACGACAGATACGAGCAGTACTTC. Translating it yields CASSYDRYEQYF.

The chain combines TRBV5-4 with TRBJ1-3, with TRBD1 matching 9 bases. CDR1 and CDR2 (germline): SGHNT, YYREEE (reference sequence). V dropped 0 bases and J dropped 3; count of bases not matched to a gene: 10. There are 18 residues in the CDR3. The CDR3 DNA follows: TGTGCCAGCAGCTTGGCCGGGAGACAGGGGGAGCGTGGAAACACCATATATTTT. Translated, it gives CASSLAGRQGERGNTIYF.

The chain has TRBV4-3 and TRBJ2-3, with D possibly TRBD2 on 5 matching bases. CDR1 LGHNA and CDR2 YSLEER come from the germline V gene. Trimming pared 0 bases from V and 5 bases from J, leaving 12 bases between. The CDR3 loop spans 15 amino acids. The CDR3 region is CASSQEVGGGDTQYF. CDR3 DNA: TGCGCCAGCAGCCAAGAGGTAGGAGGTGGAGATACGCAGTATTTT.

The chain links TRBV4-1 to TRBJ1-2; perhaps TRBD1 as D (6 bases). Deletions cut 3 bases from V and 7 bases from J, with 12 bases between. This CDR3 region has 13 residues. Germline lookup yields CDR1 MGHRA and CDR2 YSYEKL. This CDR3 is CASSHLQGSGYTF. The CDR3 DNA reads as TGCGCCAGCAGCCACCTACAGGGTAGTGGCTACACCTTC.

This chain uses TRBV7-8 with TRBJ2-7; 7 nucleotides line up with TRBD1. V gave up 3 bases and J gave up 0 bases; unmatched junction bases: 2. Germline CDR1 reads SGHVS; CDR2 reads FQNEAQ. This CDR3 has 14 residues. CDR3: CASSFRDSSYEQYF. CDR3 DNA: TGTGCCAGCAGCTTTAGGGACAGCTCCTACGAGCAGTACTTC.